A single sample gave rise to the 21 T cell receptor beta chains below, sequenced in a study of identical twins. Via MiXCR, TCRdb re-called the 5' RACE reads, giving one row per CDR3 protein. The sample consists of some 690,000 distinct CDR3 sequences, over 20% of them appearing once. These same records also appear under a second study, on T cells expressing NK-cell markers.

Sequenced input: PBMCs. The receptor source for this set is a woman aged 18 to 35 in good health.

The chain joins TRBV11-2 to TRBJ2-1; D perhaps matches TRBD1 (5 bases). CDR3 size: 14 residues. V lost 3 bases to trimming and J lost 6 bases, with 12 bases between them. Germline values: CDR1 SGHAT, CDR2 FQNNGV. CDR3 in DNA: TGTGCCAGCAGCTTCATTCAGGGCGCCAATGAGCAGTTCTTC. Protein: CASSFIQGANEQFF.

The chain employs TRBV20-1 and TRBJ2-1; 8 bases map to TRBD2. Trimming removed 1 base from V and 7 bases from J; junction bases left unmatched: 12. Germline CDR1 reads DFQATT; CDR2 reads SNEGSKA (reference sequence). CDR3 size: 16 residues. CDR3 nucleotide sequence: TGCAGTGCTAGAGGGAGTAGCACTAGCGGTTGGAATGAGCAGTTCTTC. Protein sequence: CSARGSSTSGWNEQFF.

There are a few counts of this clonotype. The chain employs TRBV20-1 and TRBJ1-6, with D possibly being TRBD1 (6 bases). V was shortened by 3 bases and J by 10 bases, with 19 bases between the two germline ends. The CDR3 has 15 residues. The germline gives CDR1 DFQATT, CDR2 SNEGSKA (reference sequence). The DNA for the CDR3 is TGCAGTGCTAGTTCCGGGGGGCTCGGAGGCTCACCCCTCCACTTT. This gives the protein CSASSGGLGGSPLHF.

This clonotype was observed at least ten times. The CDR3 DNA is TGCAGCGGGCGGGGGTACAGGAACACTGAAGCTTTCTTT. This gives the protein CSGRGYRNTEAFF. This chain connects TRBV29-1 to TRBJ1-1; D may be TRBD1 (5 bases). The CDR3 is made up of 13 amino acids. Trimming pared 7 bases from V and 1 base from J, leaving 13 bases between. Germline loops: CDR1 SQVTM, CDR2 ANQGSEA.

This clonotype appeared a few times. CDR3 sequence (DNA): TGCAGTGCTTCAGACTGGCAAGTTGAGCAGTTCTTC. Encoded protein: CSASDWQVEQFF. The gene calls are TRBV20-1 and TRBJ2-1, with D hard to call. CDR3 length equals 12 residues. The germline V and J ends were trimmed by 5 bases and 9 bases, with 14 bases remaining between them. In germline, CDR1 is DFQATT, CDR2 SNEGSKA (reference sequence).

The rearrangement joins TRBV5-1 to TRBJ2-1; a possible D gene is TRBD2 (5 bases). CDR1 is SGHRS, CDR2 YFSETQ, per germline. Deletions cut 4 bases from V and 0 bases from J, with 17 bases between. The CDR3 is 17 amino acids. This CDR3 reads CASSPSPDWSSYNEQFF. As DNA, the CDR3 is TGCGCCAGCAGCCCCTCTCCGGACTGGAGCTCCTACAATGAGCAGTTCTTC. Filled out from reference TRBV5-1 and TRBJ2-1, the complete variable domain reads KAGVTQTPRYLIKTRGQQVTLSCSPISGHRSVSWYQQTPGQGLQFLFEYFSETQRNKGNFPGRFSGRQFSNSRSEMNVSTLELGDSALYLCASSPSPDWSSYNEQFFGPGTRLTVL.

Ten or more counts support this clonotype. V and J are TRBV29-1 and TRBJ1-3; D is ambiguous. CDR3 length: 12 residues. Germline CDR1 reads SQVTM; CDR2 reads ANQGSEA. The V gene lost 0 bases and the J gene lost 8 bases, with 8 bases spanning the gap. The CDR3 here is CSVEDLKDTIYF. The CDR3 nucleotides read TGCAGCGTTGAAGATTTAAAGGACACCATATATTTT.

This clonotype was counted at least ten times. The chain joins TRBV29-1 to TRBJ2-7, with D perhaps TRBD2 (6 bases). V was clipped by 0 bases and J by 0 bases, with 12 bases between them. Germline V gene sequence: CDR1 SQVTM, CDR2 ANQGSEA. This CDR3 contains 15 residues. This chain's CDR3 is CSVEDKGLNSYEQYF. For the CDR3, the DNA is TGCAGCGTTGAAGATAAGGGACTCAACTCCTACGAGCAGTACTTC.

This clonotype has a handful of counts. The chain couples TRBV9 to TRBJ2-3; TRBD1 agrees at 9 bases. Trimming took 0 bases from V and 6 from J; bases not matched to a gene: 5. The CDR3 is 15 residues long. Per the germline V gene, CDR1 is SGDLS and CDR2 is YYNGEE. CDR3 nucleotide sequence: TGTGCCAGCAGCGTAGGCGACAGGGGGTATGATACGCAGTATTTT. Encoded protein: CASSVGDRGYDTQYF.

This clonotype came up a few times. The chain combines TRBV5-1 with TRBJ2-1; 7 nucleotides match TRBD2. The CDR3 extends over 16 amino acids. In germline, CDR1 is SGHRS, CDR2 YFSETQ. With 1 base clipped from V and 5 bases from J, the junction kept 9 bases outside the gene matches. The CDR3 here is CASSLFSGQLNNEQFF. For the CDR3, the DNA is TGCGCCAGCAGCTTGTTTAGCGGGCAGCTGAACAATGAGCAGTTCTTC.

This clonotype was recorded a few times. This CDR3 reads CASSLGGSGAKETQYF. CDR3 sequence (DNA): TGCGCCAGCAGCTTGGGCGGGAGCGGGGCCAAAGAGACCCAGTACTTC. V usage is TRBV5-1 and J usage is TRBJ2-5; 7 bases map to TRBD2. V shed 0 bases, J shed 3 bases, and the junction held 8 bases outside the gene matches. Germline V lookup: CDR1 SGHRS, CDR2 YFSETQ. The CDR3 totals 16 residues. The full variable domain, in which reference TRBV5-1 and TRBJ2-5 provide the parts outside the CDR3, is KAGVTQTPRYLIKTRGQQVTLSCSPISGHRSVSWYQQTPGQGLQFLFEYFSETQRNKGNFPGRFSGRQFSNSRSEMNVSTLELGDSALYLCASSLGGSGAKETQYFGPGTRLLVL.

The V and J genes are TRBV12-3 or TRBV12-4 and TRBJ2-7; TRBD1 matches at 10 bases. Trimming at V came to 4 bases and at J to 5 bases, leaving 8 bases not matched to a gene. The CDR3 has 15 amino acids. CDR3 DNA sequence: TGTGCCAGCAGTTCCGCGGGACAGGGGAAGGACGAGCAGTACTTC. Amino acids: CASSSAGQGKDEQYF.

This clonotype was seen more than once but under ten times. V is TRBV12-3 or TRBV12-4 and J is TRBJ2-1; TRBD2 matches at 9 bases. J lost 4 bases, V lost 4 bases, and 8 bases had no gene match. CDR3 length: 16 residues. CDR3 loop: CASSSLGGGAYNEQFF. The CDR3 DNA is TGTGCCAGCAGTTCCCTTGGCGGGGGGGCATACAATGAGCAGTTCTTC.

This clonotype was picked up a small number of times. V is TRBV20-1 and J is TRBJ2-6; TRBD1 aligns across 7 bases. Germline CDR1 DFQATT, CDR2 SNEGSKA (reference sequence). The V segment lost 6 bases and the J segment 0 bases; nucleotides outside the gene matches: 8. The CDR3 is 16 amino acids. CDR3 region: CSATTGTYSGANVLTF. CDR3 bases: TGCAGTGCGACGACAGGGACATACTCTGGGGCCAACGTCCTGACTTTC.

This chain links TRBV6-2 or TRBV6-3 with TRBJ2-1; 8 bases are shared with TRBD2. V shed 6 bases, J shed 7 bases, and the junction held 11 bases outside the gene matches. From germline, CDR1 is MNHEY and CDR2 SVGEGT. The CDR3 runs to 15 residues. The CDR3 DNA sequence: TGTGCCAGCAGCGAAGACCCGGGGGGGAGAAATGAGCAGTTCTTC. Its translation: CASSEDPGGRNEQFF.

The chain carries TRBV10-1 and TRBJ2-7, with 8 bases identical to TRBD1. This CDR3 contains 16 residues. Germline-derived CDR1 and CDR2 are WNHNN and SYGVQD (reference sequence). The trim removed 3 bases at V and 0 bases at J, leaving 7 bases unmatched. The CDR3 protein is CASSDPRTGSSYEQYF. The DNA for the CDR3 is TGCGCCAGCAGTGACCCGCGGACAGGGAGCTCCTACGAGCAGTACTTC.

At least ten counts were recorded for this clonotype. The rearrangement uses TRBV4-1 and TRBJ1-1; the D is unclear. Germline CDR1 is MGHRA and CDR2 is YSYEKL. Trimming took off 4 bases at V and 1 base at J, with 13 bases between the two ends. There are 15 residues in the CDR3. CDR3 bases: TGCGCCAGCAGCCCTGTGACGGTGACGAACACTGAAGCTTTCTTT. Its translation is CASSPVTVTNTEAFF.

This clonotype was seen a few times. The chain recombines TRBV7-6 with TRBJ2-7, with D unclear. The germline V and J ends were trimmed by 5 bases and 4 bases, with 12 bases remaining between them. CDR1 is SGHVS, CDR2 FNYEAQ, per germline. CDR3 length: 13 amino acids. The CDR3 coding sequence is TGTGCCAGCAGCCTTAACCGAGAGTACGAGCAGTACTTC. Residues: CASSLNREYEQYF.

This clonotype was recorded a few times. The chain links TRBV9 to TRBJ2-1, with 7 bases lining up with TRBD2. Germline trimming cut 7 bases from V and 7 bases from J; bases unmatched to any gene: 8. CDR1 and CDR2 from the germline V gene are SGDLS and YYNGEE. The CDR3 is 13 amino acids. The chain's CDR3 is CASGREWGNEQFF. CDR3 sequence (DNA): TGTGCCAGCGGGCGGGAGTGGGGGAATGAGCAGTTCTTC.

This clonotype came up many times. This chain joins TRBV25-1 and TRBJ2-3; 8 nucleotides line up with TRBD2. This CDR3 has 15 amino acids. V dropped 3 bases and J dropped 8; count of bases not matched to a gene: 10. Germline V lookup: CDR1 MGHDK, CDR2 SYGVNS. CDR3 sequence reads: CASSDTGGPEGTQYF. The CDR3 DNA is TGTGCCAGCAGTGATACGGGAGGGCCTGAGGGTACGCAGTATTTT.

There are a few counts of this clonotype. The V and J genes are TRBV5-1 and TRBJ2-7; D remains ambiguous. V lost 0 bases and J 1 base, leaving 14 bases between the germline ends. CDR1 is SGHRS, CDR2 YFSETQ, per germline. The CDR3 is 16 amino acids. The CDR3 bases are TGCGCCAGCAGCTTGGCCCAAAGGACCGGATCCTACGAGCAGTACTTC. Its translation: CASSLAQRTGSYEQYF.